The 8 T cell receptor beta chains reported below all come from one sample, sequenced in a study of CD8 T cells in Susac syndrome. With random hexamers, about 0.45 to 1 ug RNA was reverse transcribed. From the immunoSEQ multiplex PCR reads, TCRdb called clonotypes with MiXCR, one entry per CDR3 protein. The sample yields fewer than 350,000 distinct CDR3 sequences, over 75% seen once. Sequenced sample: CD8+ T cells from PBMCs. The receptors come from a human donor with multiple sclerosis.

The gene calls are TRBV4-1 and TRBJ2-7; D unclear. This CDR3 is built from 17 residues. CDR1 is MGHRA, CDR2 YSYEKL, per germline. Trimming removed 1 base from V and 2 bases from J, with 18 bases in between. The CDR3 sequence is CASSQVRVEGTAYEQYF. CDR3 DNA: TGCGCCAGCAGCCAAGTACGGGTTGAAGGCACGGCCTACGAGCAGTACTTC.

This clonotype was seen a single time. The chain couples TRBV6-5 to TRBJ2-7; D unresolved. The CDR3 has 14 amino acids. Germline CDR1 MNHEY, CDR2 SVGAGI. Trimming shortened V by 2 bases and J by 0 bases, and 8 bases separated the two germline ends. Written as DNA, the CDR3 is TGTGCCAGCAGTTACCGTGAGACCTCCTACGAGCAGTACTTC. This translates into CASSYRETSYEQYF.

V is TRBV19 and J is TRBJ2-1; 9 bases are a match to TRBD2. The CDR3 runs to 15 residues. J lost 3 bases, V lost 6 bases, and 6 bases had no gene match. CDR1 and CDR2 (germline): LNHDA, SQIVND (reference sequence). This CDR3 is CASSQLAGYYNEQFF. In DNA, the CDR3 is TGTGCCAGTAGCCAACTAGCGGGTTACTACAATGAGCAGTTCTTC.

The chain carries TRBV7-2 and TRBJ2-7; D possibly corresponds to TRBD2 (5 bases). Trimming took 5 bases from V and 3 from J, leaving 29 bases between them. The CDR3 is 19 residues long. CDR1 SGHTA and CDR2 FQGNSA come from the germline V gene. CDR3 sequence (DNA): TGTGCCAGCAGCCACGACCAATGGCTAACGGGGATCTTGCTCTACGAGCAGTACTTC. Translated: CASSHDQWLTGILLYEQYF.

The chain carries TRBV28 and TRBJ2-3; no clear D. The germline V gene has CDR1 MDHEN and CDR2 SYDVKM. The CDR3 length is 16 residues. V was clipped by 2 bases and J by 0 bases, with 12 bases between them. CDR3 amino acids: CASSLNSALSTDTQYF. For the CDR3, the DNA is TGTGCCAGCAGTTTAAATTCAGCCCTTAGCACAGATACGCAGTATTTT. The entire variable domain, with the rest obtained from reference TRBV28 and TRBJ2-3, is as follows: DVKVTQSSRYLVKRTGEKVFLECVQDMDHENMFWYRQDPGLGLRLIYFSYDVKMKEKGDIPEGYSVSREKKERFSLILESASTNQTSMYLCASSLNSALSTDTQYFGPGTRLTVL.

The rearrangement joins TRBV24-1 to TRBJ2-1, with D unresolved. CDR1 KGHDR and CDR2 SFDVKD come from the germline V gene. The CDR3 totals 13 residues. The V gene lost 3 bases and the J gene lost 9 bases, with 11 bases spanning the gap. The CDR3 nucleotides are TGTGCCACCAGTGATCTGAGCTTCTCTGAGCAGTTCTTC. Its translation is CATSDLSFSEQFF.

This chain connects TRBV12-3 or TRBV12-4 to TRBJ2-5; TRBD1 might be the D (6 bases). This CDR3 is built from 15 residues. Trimming shortened V by 6 bases and J by 5 bases, and 19 bases separated the two germline ends. CDR3 protein: CASSFTLEGEETQYF. CDR3 nucleotide sequence: TGTGCCAGCAGCTTTACACTAGAGGGGGAGGAGACCCAGTACTTC.

The rearrangement links TRBV6-5 to TRBJ2-2; 11 bases match TRBD2. Trimming cost V 2 bases and J 2 bases; bases outside gene matches: 16. The CDR3 runs to 21 residues. Germline V lookup: CDR1 MNHEY, CDR2 SVGAGI. CDR3: CASSYPAIPGLAVVNTGELFF. DNA of the CDR3: TGTGCCAGCAGTTACCCCGCCATCCCGGGACTAGCGGTAGTAAACACCGGGGAGCTGTTTTTT.